What follows is one T cell receptor beta chain and its context. Its antigen remains unknown. These data belong to a study of CD8+ T cells in alopecia areata. On the study more broadly: Treated patients were given oral tofacitinib, which was dosed at 5 to 10 mg twice daily. Tofacitinib exposure lasted 6 to 18 months, followed by 6 months off drug. Using the percentage of affected scalp area, treated patients' severity was scored. Study-wide results and caveats: In scalp and blood, many expanded lesional clones persisted during tofacitinib.

As the sequencing template, cDNA was produced by extracting RNA and reverse transcribing it. Only in-frame clones appear in the TCRdb table, and some are missing; sequencing was by immunoSEQ multiplex PCR. The sample records a few hundred thousand clones, roughly two fifths being singletons. The CDR3 contains 13 residues. V lost 5 bases to trimming and J lost 9 bases; unmatched junction nucleotides: 3. The germline V gene encodes CDR1 SGHAT and CDR2 FQNNGV. Specified treatment: oral pan-JAK inhibitor, 5-10 mg twice daily. This TCR came from a human donor with alopecia areata. The material sequenced was CD4+ T cells sorted from blood, taken at roughly week 38, from a patient treated with tofacitinib. The genes are TRBV11-2 and TRBJ2-2; TRBD2 aligns across 10 bases. CDR3 protein: CASSPSGSRELFF. CDR3 DNA sequence: TGTGCCAGCAGCCCTAGCGGGAGCAGGGAGCTGTTTTTT.